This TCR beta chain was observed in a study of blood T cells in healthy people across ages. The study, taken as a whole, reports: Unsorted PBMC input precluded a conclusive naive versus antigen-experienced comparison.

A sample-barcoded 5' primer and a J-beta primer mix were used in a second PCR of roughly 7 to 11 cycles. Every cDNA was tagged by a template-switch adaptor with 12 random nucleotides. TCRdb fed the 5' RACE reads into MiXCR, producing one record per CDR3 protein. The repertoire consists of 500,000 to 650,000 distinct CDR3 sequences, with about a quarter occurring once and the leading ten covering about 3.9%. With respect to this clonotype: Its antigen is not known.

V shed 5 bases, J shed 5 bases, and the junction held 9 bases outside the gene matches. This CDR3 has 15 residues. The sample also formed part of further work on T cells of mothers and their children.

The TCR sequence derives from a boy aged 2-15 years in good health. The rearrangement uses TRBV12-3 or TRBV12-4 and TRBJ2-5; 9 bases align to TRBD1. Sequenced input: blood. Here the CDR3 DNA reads TGTGCCAGCAGTCCACAGGGGGCCGGAGGTGAGACCCAGTACTTC. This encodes CASSPQGAGGETQYF.